This entry describes one TCR beta chain. This sample is part of a study of blood T cell repertoires in COVID-19. The overall study: Nucleic acid was either cDNA or gDNA, and it came from T cells, B-cell-depleted T cells, or PBMCs.

The CDR3 contains 15 residues. The germline CDR1 and CDR2 sequences are KGHSH and LQKENI. Unmatched junction bases numbered 3, after V lost 3 bases and J lost 2 bases. Generated by immunoSEQ multiplex PCR, the TCRdb table keeps only in-frame clones and is missing some. There are 250,000 or so clones in the sample; around nine tenths occur only once, and approximately 2.4% lies in the top ten. Each recovered donor of Cohort 3 presented with two negative PCRs, clearance, or symptom resolution. This clonotype was obtained from a woman between 18 and 29 years old who had recovered from COVID-19. The sample comprised PBMCs or T cells enriched from blood (not recorded which). This rearrangement joins TRBV18 to TRBJ2-1; TRBD2 agrees at 8 bases. CDR3: CASSPRGGAYNEQFF. In DNA form, the CDR3 reads TGTGCCAGCTCACCCCGGGGGGGGGCCTACAATGAGCAGTTCTTC.